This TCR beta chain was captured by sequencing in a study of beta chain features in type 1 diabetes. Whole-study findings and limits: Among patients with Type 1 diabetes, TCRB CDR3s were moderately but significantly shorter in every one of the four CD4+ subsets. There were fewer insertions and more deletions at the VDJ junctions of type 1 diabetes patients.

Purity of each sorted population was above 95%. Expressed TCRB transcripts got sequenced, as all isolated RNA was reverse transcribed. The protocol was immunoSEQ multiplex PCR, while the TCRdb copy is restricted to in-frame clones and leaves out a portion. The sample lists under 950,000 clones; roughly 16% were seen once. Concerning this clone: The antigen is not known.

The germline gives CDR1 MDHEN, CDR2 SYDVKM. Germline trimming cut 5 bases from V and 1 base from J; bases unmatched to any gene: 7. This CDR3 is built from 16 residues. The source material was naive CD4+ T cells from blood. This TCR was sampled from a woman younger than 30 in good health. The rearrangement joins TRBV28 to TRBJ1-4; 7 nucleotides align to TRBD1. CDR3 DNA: TGTGCCAGCAGTAGTCCACAGGGGAGAACTAATGAAAAACTGTTTTTT. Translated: CASSSPQGRTNEKLFF.